Detailed here is one TCR beta chain. Its specificity is not known. PCR employed 60 Vbeta and 13 Jbeta primers. Sequencing was performed with immunoSEQ multiplex PCR; in TCRdb, only in-frame clones are kept and a portion is missing. In the table there are 95,000 to 150,000 clones, roughly 82% of which are singletons. Healthy donors of bone marrow made up the group. The data stem from a study of cytomegalovirus exposure and HLA in healthy donors. As for the study in general: In a previous analysis, approximately 110 million unique TCR beta sequences were found from 170 million or so T cells. Study observations and caveats: Other equally common chains were less clonally expanded than HLA-associated TCR beta chains, a later analysis showed. Reportedly, a later analysis found an Asian-associated ancestry cluster had fewer N-insertions than the approximately 670-donor mean.

The clonotype was recovered from a woman in her forties in good health and CMV-seropositive. Sequenced material: PBMCs.

CDR3 region: CASSLYAGGYGNQPQHF. The CDR3 DNA follows: TGTGCCAGCAGTTTATACGCGGGGGGATATGGCAATCAGCCCCAGCATTTT. The gene calls are TRBV27 and TRBJ1-5; TRBD1 might be the D (5 bases). V shed 1 base and J shed 2 bases, with 15 bases lying between them. The CDR3 has 17 amino acids. From germline, CDR1 is MNHEY and CDR2 SMNVEV (reference sequence).